This is a list of T cell receptor beta chains from one sample in a study of monozygotic twins with inflammatory bowel disease. TCRdb reworked the 5' RACE reads into one entry per CDR3 protein, no DNA. The table lists roughly 150,000 distinct CDR3 sequences. The sample consisted of blood. These receptors came from a human donor with ulcerative colitis or Crohn's disease, or a healthy co-twin of an affected twin (not recorded which). Both conserved end residues are part of each CDR3.

J: TRBJ1-1
V: TRBV6-5
CDR3: CASSYSSGRANTEAFF

J: TRBJ1-2
V: TRBV27
CDR3: CASSFNTNYGYTF

J: TRBJ2-3
V: TRBV6-1
CDR3: CASSIIAEDTQYF

J: TRBJ2-5
V: TRBV3-1
CDR3: CASSPSGGVETQYF

J: TRBJ2-7
V: TRBV28
CDR3: CASTSPGQGFSYEQYF

J: TRBJ2-3
V: TRBV4-3
CDR3: CASSQGTSGGLLADTQYF

J: TRBJ2-7
V: TRBV15
CDR3: CATREDSLLREQYF

J: TRBJ2-5
V: TRBV6-5
CDR3: CASSYLKPPGQENQETQYF

J: TRBJ1-1
V: TRBV5-1
CDR3: CASSYTGVSNTEALF

J: TRBJ2-1
V: TRBV11-2
CDR3: CASSLRGWARGISYNEQFF

J: TRBJ2-7
V: TRBV11-2
CDR3: CASSLDTGASFYEQYF

J: TRBJ1-1
V: TRBV18
CDR3: CASSPPGTRRMNTEAFF